This T cell receptor (beta chain) was found in a study of T-cell reconstitution after alpha-beta-depleted transplantation in children. Using unique molecular identifiers, the investigators prepared the TCRbeta library. TCRdb re-derived calls from the PCR reads in MiXCR, one entry per CDR3 protein. The profile shows 480,000 or so distinct CDR3 sequences, over 9.5% of them singletons. Unmatched junction bases numbered 5, after V lost 3 bases and J lost 9 bases. The CDR3 is 13 amino acids. Per germline, CDR1 SGHNT and CDR2 YENEEA. In its sample, this clonotype was seen a few times. The chain employs TRBV11-3 and TRBJ2-1, with 7 bases that match TRBD2. Sequencing used PBMCs, obtained before TCRalphabeta/CD19-depleted stem cell transplant. This TCR came from a child aged 2-15 years with inherited bone marrow failure, due to receive a stem cell transplant. CDR3 in amino acids: CASSFAGVVEQFF. The CDR3 DNA is TGTGCCAGCAGCTTTGCGGGAGTCGTTGAGCAGTTCTTC.